The clone carrying this T cell receptor (beta chain) appeared a few times. With a J-beta primer mix and a sample-barcoded 5' primer, a second PCR ran about 6 to 11 cycles. TCRdb redid the calling of the 5' RACE reads with MiXCR, one entry per CDR3 protein. The data show 950,000 to 1,200,000 distinct CDR3 sequences, roughly two fifths seen once. This entry belongs to a study of blood T cells in healthy people across ages. Study as a whole: Per two T cells, about one barcoded beta molecule was captured through template switching.

This clonotype originated in a man between 18 and 29 years old in good health. The sequencing sample was made of blood.

The CDR3 spells CASSLVQGWTEAFF. CDR3 in DNA: TGTGCCAGCAGCTTGGTTCAGGGGTGGACTGAAGCTTTCTTT. The J gene is TRBJ1-1, the V gene TRBV5-5; TRBD1 might be the D (6 bases). The germline gives CDR1 SGHKS, CDR2 YYEKEE (reference sequence). The V end lost 0 bases, the J end lost 5 bases, and 11 bases lay between the germline ends. This CDR3 is built from 14 residues.